Below are 18 T cell receptor beta chains sequenced from a single sample in a study of vaccination and CD4 T cells after COVID-19. Their specific antigens are unknown. Cultured CD4+ T cell DNA underwent sequencing with the Oncomine TCR Beta short-read assay. In TCRdb, the PCR reads were re-called with MiXCR into one record per CDR3 protein. The repertoire has about 10,000 distinct CDR3 sequences, roughly 53% of them found once; the top ten carry about 31%. The treatment: approximately 11-day PBMC culture with coronavirus spike peptide pools or control peptides (ViraFEST assay). Source material: CD4+ T cells from blood, cultured in vitro. The origin of the receptors is a human donor who had recovered from COVID-19.

The gene calls are TRBV10-3 and TRBJ2-7; possibly TRBD2 for D (5 bases). The CDR3 length is 14 residues. Germline V CDR1 and CDR2: ENHRY, SYGVKD. V lost 6 bases to trimming and J lost 0 bases, with 12 bases between them. The CDR3 DNA follows: TGTGCCATCAGAACCGGGGAAAGCTCCTACGAGCAGTACTTC. Protein product: CAIRTGESSYEQYF.

In its sample, this clonotype was seen a few times. This rearrangement joins TRBV6-5 to TRBJ1-6; no definite D call. The CDR3 extends over 12 amino acids. Germline CDR1 and CDR2: MNHEY and SVGAGI. Trimming took 0 bases from V and 10 from J, leaving 4 bases between them. Here the CDR3 reads CASSYSGSPLHF. The CDR3 DNA reads as TGTGCCAGCAGTTACTCCGGGTCACCCCTCCACTTT.

The chain links TRBV6-5 to TRBJ2-1; D possibly corresponds to TRBD2 (6 bases). With 0 bases removed from V and 0 bases from J, the gap between germline ends came to 12 bases. The germline CDR1 and CDR2 sequences are MNHEY and SVGAGI. The CDR3 sequence is 17 residues long. The CDR3 DNA reads as TGTGCCAGCAGTTACTCGAGGCGGGGTAGCTCCTACAATGAGCAGTTCTTC. As protein: CASSYSRRGSSYNEQFF.

This clonotype has more than one count but fewer than ten. One end of the junction is discordant with germline, which a read error may explain. The V and J genes are TRBV5-4 and TRBJ2-1; 8 bases agree with TRBD1. Germline V lookup: CDR1 SGHNT, CDR2 YYREEE (reference sequence). The CDR3 length is 15 residues. DNA of the CDR3: TGTGCCAGCAGAAAAGCAGGGGGCGCCTACGATGAGCAGTTCTTC. Translation gives CASRKAGGAYDEQFF.

V usage is TRBV5-1 and J usage is TRBJ2-5; D is uncertain. CDR1 SGHRS and CDR2 YFSETQ come from the germline V gene. CDR3 length: 13 amino acids. V was clipped by 1 base and J by 2 bases, with 6 bases between them. CDR3 protein: CASSLTTQETQYF. The DNA for the CDR3 is TGCGCCAGCAGCTTGACTACACAAGAGACCCAGTACTTC.

Regarding this clonotype: An end of the junction does not agree with germline; a read error may underlie this. The chain combines TRBV12-3 or TRBV12-4 with TRBJ1-1, with no clear D. This CDR3 comprises 11 residues. The CDR3 reads CASSSSRELEF. CDR3 nucleotides: TGTGCCAGCAGTTCTTCCCGCGAGTTGGAGTTT.

The chain is built from TRBV7-9 and TRBJ1-6; D ambiguous. The V and J ends lost 5 bases and 1 base respectively, with 15 bases between them. This CDR3 contains 17 residues. Germline values: CDR1 SEHNR, CDR2 FQNEAQ (reference sequence). For the CDR3, the DNA is TGTGCCAGCAGCGTCTGGACCGCGAGTTCCTATAATTCACCCCTCCACTTT. As protein: CASSVWTASSYNSPLHF.

The rearrangement joins TRBV20-1 to TRBJ2-3; TRBD2 might be the D (6 bases). The germline V gene has CDR1 DFQATT and CDR2 SNEGSKA (reference sequence). V lost 1 base to trimming and J lost 0 bases, with 11 bases between them. The CDR3 runs to 15 residues. The CDR3 reads CSARGIGRSTDTQYF. DNA of the CDR3: TGCAGTGCTAGAGGAATAGGGAGGAGCACAGATACGCAGTATTTT.

The rearrangement joins TRBV27 to TRBJ1-2; TRBD1 matches at 9 bases. The J segment lost 8 bases and the V segment lost 2 bases, leaving 6 bases of the junction unmatched. Germline V gene data show CDR1 as MNHEY and CDR2 as SMNVEV (reference sequence). The CDR3 length is 14 residues. CDR3 bases: TGTGCCAGCAGTTTAAAGGGGACAGGGAACGGCTACACCTTC. This gives the protein CASSLKGTGNGYTF.

This clonotype was detected only once. The CDR3 reads CASSYDGAGNTIYF. The CDR3 region has the DNA TGCGCCAGCAGCTATGACGGGGCGGGAAACACCATATATTTT. The chain uses TRBV5-1 and TRBJ1-3; perhaps TRBD1 as D (5 bases). The CDR3 totals 14 residues. V lost 3 bases, J lost 4 bases, and 11 bases lay in between. CDR1 and CDR2 from the germline V gene are SGHRS and YFSETQ.

The V gene is TRBV27, the J gene TRBJ2-1; D is undetermined. V was cut by 5 bases and J by 2 bases, with 13 bases left in between. The CDR3 sequence is 15 residues long. CDR1 is MNHEY, CDR2 SMNVEV, per germline (reference sequence). The CDR3 protein is CASSVTFQPYNEQFF. In DNA form, the CDR3 reads TGTGCCAGCAGTGTTACCTTCCAACCCTACAATGAGCAGTTCTTC.

The rearrangement joins TRBV20-1 to TRBJ1-1; TRBD1 matches 7 bases. This CDR3 spans 18 amino acids. CDR1 and CDR2 (germline): DFQATT, SNEGSKA (reference sequence). V lost 3 bases, J lost 0 bases, and 16 bases stayed unmatched. CDR3 bases: TGCAGTGCTAGCCCCGGCTGGCAGGGGGATTTGATGAACACTGAAGCTTTCTTT. This codes for CSASPGWQGDLMNTEAFF.

The rearrangement uses TRBV19 and TRBJ2-5; 8 bases agree with TRBD1. From germline, CDR1 is LNHDA and CDR2 SQIVND (reference sequence). V lost 1 base, J lost 2 bases, and 6 bases stayed unmatched. This CDR3 is built from 16 residues. CDR3 protein: CASSIAAGGGQETQYF. The CDR3 DNA reads as TGTGCCAGTAGTATAGCCGCAGGGGGCGGGCAAGAGACCCAGTACTTC.

The chain uses TRBV19 and TRBJ2-1; maybe TRBD1 (6 bases). Trimming removed 5 bases from V and 5 bases from J, with 13 bases in between. The CDR3 length is 14 residues. Germline CDR1 LNHDA, CDR2 SQIVND (reference sequence). The CDR3 DNA follows: TGTGCCAGTAGTGTCACAACAGGGAACAATGAGCAGTTCTTC. This sequence encodes CASSVTTGNNEQFF. Supplemented by reference TRBV19 and TRBJ2-1, the full variable domain reads DGGITQSPKYLFRKEGQNVTLSCEQNLNHDAMYWYRQDPGQGLRLIYYSQIVNDFQKGDIAEGYSVSREKKESFPLTVTSAQKNPTAFYLCASSVTTGNNEQFFGPGTRLTVL.

The chain combines TRBV20-1 with TRBJ2-2, with TRBD2 matching 7 bases. Germline V gives CDR1 DFQATT, CDR2 SNEGSKA (reference sequence). V dropped 3 bases and J dropped 6; count of bases not matched to a gene: 4. The CDR3 consists of 13 residues. The CDR3 loop is CSASTSGAGELFF. CDR3 bases: TGCAGTGCTAGTACCAGCGGGGCCGGGGAGCTGTTTTTT.

The chain employs TRBV7-2 and TRBJ1-2, with a weak D call TRBD1 (5 bases). Germline CDR1 is SGHTA and CDR2 is FQGNSA. The V end lost 5 bases, the J end lost 8 bases, and 21 bases lay between the germline ends. The CDR3 consists of 15 residues. DNA for the CDR3: TGTGCCAGCAGCCCTACGAGCGACAGCGGACGGGGCTACACCTTC. Translation gives CASSPTSDSGRGYTF.

The CDR3 DNA follows: TGTGCCAGCAGCCACGGCGGGGAGACCCAGTACTTC. The encoded protein is CASSHGGETQYF. The rearrangement uses TRBV7-3 and TRBJ2-5, with D possibly being TRBD2 (5 bases). V lost 5 bases and J 5 bases, leaving 9 bases between the germline ends. The CDR3 covers 12 residues. Germline V gene sequence: CDR1 SGHTA, CDR2 FQGTGA. Full variable domain (outside the CDR3, taken from reference TRBV7-3 and TRBJ2-5): GAGVSQTPSNKVTEKGKYVELRCDPISGHTALYWYRQSLGQGPEFLIYFQGTGAADDSGLPNDRFFAVRPEGSVSTLKIQRTERGDSAVYLCASSHGGETQYFGPGTRLLVL.

The CDR3 region is CSAPRGGANNEQFF. DNA of the CDR3: TGCAGTGCCCCAAGGGGGGGGGCAAACAATGAGCAGTTCTTC. The chain combines TRBV20-1 with TRBJ2-1, with a weak D call TRBD2 (7 bases). V was trimmed by 6 bases and J by 5 bases, leaving 17 bases between them. Germline V gene lookup returns CDR1 DFQATT and CDR2 SNEGSKA (reference sequence). The CDR3 has 14 residues.